The 14 T cell receptor beta chains reported below all come from one sample, sequenced in a study of blood T cell repertoires in COVID-19. Generated by immunoSEQ multiplex PCR, the TCRdb table keeps only in-frame clones and is missing some. The sample contains some 220,000 clones, roughly 85% of which appear only once. Sequenced sample: peripheral blood. These TCRs come from a woman aged 18-29 years who had recovered from COVID-19.

The chain combines TRBV6-5 with TRBJ2-7, with 10 bases fitting TRBD1. The CDR3 is 15 amino acids. V shed 8 bases, J shed 6 bases, and the junction held 13 bases outside the gene matches. CDR1 MNHEY and CDR2 SVGAGI come from the germline V gene. The CDR3: CASRPGTGDLSEQYF. For the CDR3, the DNA is TGTGCCAGCCGTCCCGGGACAGGGGACCTTAGCGAGCAGTACTTC.

The CDR3 DNA sequence: TGTGCCAGCAGCTTTAGCAGGGGGCGAGTTAATTCACCCCTCCACTTT. Amino acid sequence: CASSFSRGRVNSPLHF. The gene calls are TRBV13 and TRBJ1-6; 8 bases agree with TRBD1. V was clipped by 3 bases and J by 6 bases; unmatched bases: 7. CDR1 and CDR2 (germline): PRHDT, FYEKMQ (reference sequence). CDR3 length: 16 residues.

V is TRBV5-1 and J is TRBJ1-1; 9 nucleotides agree with TRBD1. CDR3 length equals 16 residues. The germline gives CDR1 SGHRS, CDR2 YFSETQ. J lost 4 bases, V lost 4 bases, and 11 bases had no gene match. The CDR3 is CASSLGRGQGFTEAFF. CDR3 coding DNA: TGCGCCAGCAGCCTCGGCCGGGGACAGGGTTTCACTGAAGCTTTCTTT.

The J gene is TRBJ1-5, the V gene TRBV5-4; tentatively, D is TRBD1 (5 bases). Trimming took 2 bases from V and 0 from J, leaving 15 bases between them. This CDR3 contains 17 residues. CDR1 SGHNT and CDR2 YYREEE come from the germline V gene (reference sequence). The CDR3 DNA reads as TGTGCCAGCAGCTTTGGCGGGGGATCTTATAGCAATCAGCCCCAGCATTTT. It codes for CASSFGGGSYSNQPQHF.

Turning to this clone: This CDR3 is also generated by other DNA sequences in the sample. The chain has TRBV9 and TRBJ1-1; weak D call: TRBD1 (5 bases). Germline CDR1 and CDR2: SGDLS and YYNGEE. The V end lost 3 bases, the J end lost 4 bases, and 10 bases lay between the germline ends. This CDR3 spans 13 amino acids. In DNA, the CDR3 is TGTGCCAGCAGCGCGGGGGGGAGCACTGAAGCTTTCTTT. Residues: CASSAGGSTEAFF.

The chain recombines TRBV29-1 with TRBJ2-7, with unresolved D. Trimming removed 4 bases from V and 0 bases from J, with 7 bases in between. Per the germline V gene, CDR1 is SQVTM and CDR2 is ANQGSEA. The CDR3 loop spans 12 amino acids. The CDR3 spells CSVVHSSYEQYF. Written as DNA, the CDR3 is TGCAGCGTTGTGCACAGCTCCTACGAGCAGTACTTC.

The J gene is TRBJ2-2, the V gene TRBV4-3; D is unresolved. Trimming removed 4 bases at V and 5 bases at J, with 11 bases between. CDR3 length equals 14 residues. The germline V gene encodes CDR1 LGHNA and CDR2 YSLEER. For the CDR3, the DNA is TGCGCCAGCAGCCCATCCAGCGAAACCGGGGAGCTGTTTTTT. Encoded protein: CASSPSSETGELFF.

The CDR3 region has the DNA TGTGCCAGCAGCCCTGGGGCGGATCTAAAAGATACGCAGTATTTT. Translated: CASSPGADLKDTQYF. This sequence joins TRBV4-2 and TRBJ2-3; tentatively, D is TRBD1 (5 bases). The CDR3 is 15 amino acids. Per the germline V gene, CDR1 is LGHNA and CDR2 is YNFKEQ. Between the trimmed V and J ends, which lost 4 bases and 5 bases, there was a span of 16 bases.

The genes are TRBV4-3 and TRBJ1-5; no definite D call. The CDR3 runs 16 residues. V lost 0 bases to trimming and J lost 0 bases, with 9 bases between them. The germline CDR1 and CDR2 sequences are LGHNA and YSLEER. The CDR3 bases are TGCGCCAGCAGCCAAGACCGGAGTACTAGCAATCAGCCCCAGCATTTT. Protein product: CASSQDRSTSNQPQHF.

As to this clone: Other nucleotide sequences in the sample specify the same CDR3. This chain connects TRBV5-5 to TRBJ2-7; 9 nucleotides agree with TRBD1. V lost 3 bases, J lost 5 bases, and 0 bases stayed unmatched. This CDR3 has 12 residues. CDR1 and CDR2 (germline): SGHKS, YYEKEE (reference sequence). CDR3 DNA: TGTGCCAGCAGCTGGACAGGGGACGAGCAGTACTTC. Residues: CASSWTGDEQYF. Using reference TRBV5-5 and TRBJ2-7 for the parts outside the CDR3, the full variable domain is DAGVTQSPTHLIKTRGQQVTLRCSPISGHKSVSWYQQVLGQGPQFIFQYYEKEERGRGNFPDRFSARQFPNYSSELNVNALLLGDSALYLCASSWTGDEQYFGPGTRLTVT.

V gene TRBV7-9 combines with J gene TRBJ2-2; 8 bases fit TRBD2. Germline V gives CDR1 SEHNR, CDR2 FQNEAQ (reference sequence). V lost 2 bases and J lost 5; bases outside the gene matches: 7. The CDR3 length is 16 residues. The CDR3 is CASSLSRTSTTGELFF. CDR3 nucleotides: TGTGCCAGCAGCTTATCGCGGACTAGCACAACCGGGGAGCTGTTTTTT.

The chain joins TRBV9 to TRBJ2-7; tentative D call: TRBD1 (6 bases). V lost 3 bases and J 2 bases, leaving 15 bases between the germline ends. CDR3 length: 15 amino acids. The germline CDR1 and CDR2 sequences are SGDLS and YYNGEE. The CDR3 here is CASSATGTPAYEQYF. The CDR3, as DNA: TGTGCCAGCAGCGCGACCGGGACACCTGCCTACGAGCAGTACTTC.

The rearrangement links TRBV27 to TRBJ2-5; 10 nucleotides line up with TRBD2. CDR1 MNHEY and CDR2 SMNVEV come from the germline V gene (reference sequence). The CDR3 is 15 residues long. Trimming cost V 5 bases and J 5 bases; bases outside gene matches: 8. Here the CDR3 reads CASSPEREGLETQYF. For the CDR3, the DNA is TGTGCCAGCAGTCCAGAGCGGGAGGGCCTGGAGACCCAGTACTTC.

This clone has only a few counts. This rearrangement joins TRBV7-6 to TRBJ2-1; TRBD2 aligns across 8 bases. The germline CDR1 and CDR2 sequences are SGHVS and FNYEAQ. The CDR3 length is 19 residues. Trimming cost V 2 bases and J 4 bases; bases outside gene matches: 16. The CDR3 is CASSLSGRVGLVGYNEQFF. Written as DNA, the CDR3 is TGTGCCAGCAGCTTATCCGGGAGAGTGGGACTAGTGGGTTACAATGAGCAGTTCTTC.